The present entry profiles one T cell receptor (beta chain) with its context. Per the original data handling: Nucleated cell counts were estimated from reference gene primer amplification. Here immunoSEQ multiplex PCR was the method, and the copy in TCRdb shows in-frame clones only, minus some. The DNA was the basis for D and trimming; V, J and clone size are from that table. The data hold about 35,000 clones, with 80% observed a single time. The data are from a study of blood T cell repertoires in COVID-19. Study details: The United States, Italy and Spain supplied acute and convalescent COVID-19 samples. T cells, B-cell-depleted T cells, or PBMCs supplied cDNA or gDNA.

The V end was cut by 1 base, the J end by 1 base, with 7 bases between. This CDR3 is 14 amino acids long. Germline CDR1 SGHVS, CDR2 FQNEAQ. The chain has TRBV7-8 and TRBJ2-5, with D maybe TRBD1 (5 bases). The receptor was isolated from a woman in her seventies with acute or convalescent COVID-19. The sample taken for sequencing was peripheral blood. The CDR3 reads CASSLGTPQETQYF. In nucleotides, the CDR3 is TGTGCCAGCAGCTTAGGGACACCCCAAGAGACCCAGTACTTC.